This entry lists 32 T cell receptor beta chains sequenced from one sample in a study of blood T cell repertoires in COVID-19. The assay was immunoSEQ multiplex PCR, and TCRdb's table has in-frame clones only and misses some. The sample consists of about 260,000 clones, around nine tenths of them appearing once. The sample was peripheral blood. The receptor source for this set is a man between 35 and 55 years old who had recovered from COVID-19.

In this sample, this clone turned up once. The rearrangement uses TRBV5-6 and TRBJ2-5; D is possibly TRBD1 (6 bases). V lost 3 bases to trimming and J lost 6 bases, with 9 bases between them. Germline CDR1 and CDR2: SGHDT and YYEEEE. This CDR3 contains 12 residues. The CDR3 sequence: CASSSRGKTQYF. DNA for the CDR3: TGTGCCAGCAGCTCCAGGGGTAAGACCCAGTACTTC. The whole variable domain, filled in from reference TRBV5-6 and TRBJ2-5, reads DAGVTQSPTHLIKTRGQQVTLRCSPKSGHDTVSWYQQALGQGPQFIFQYYEEEERQRGNFPDRFSGHQFPNYSSELNVNALLLGDSALYLCASSSRGKTQYFGPGTRLLVL.

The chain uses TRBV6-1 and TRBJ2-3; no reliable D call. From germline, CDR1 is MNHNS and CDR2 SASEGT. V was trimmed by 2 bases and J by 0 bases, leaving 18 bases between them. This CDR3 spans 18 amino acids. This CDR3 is CASSERPVVPPSTDTQYF. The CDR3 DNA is TGTGCCAGCAGTGAACGTCCTGTCGTTCCCCCCAGCACAGATACGCAGTATTTT.

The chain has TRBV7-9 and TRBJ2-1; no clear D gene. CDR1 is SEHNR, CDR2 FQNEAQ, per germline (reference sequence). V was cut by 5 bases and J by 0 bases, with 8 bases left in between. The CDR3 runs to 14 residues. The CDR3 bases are TGTGCCAGCAGCCTCGTGTTCTCCTACAATGAGCAGTTCTTC. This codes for CASSLVFSYNEQFF.

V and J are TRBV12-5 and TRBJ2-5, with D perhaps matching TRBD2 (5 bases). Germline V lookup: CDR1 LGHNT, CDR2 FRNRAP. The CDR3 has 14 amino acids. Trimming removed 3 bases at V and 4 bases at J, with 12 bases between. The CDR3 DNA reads TGTGCTAGTGGTTTAAAGTGGGCGGGAGAGACCCAGTACTTC. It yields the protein CASGLKWAGETQYF.

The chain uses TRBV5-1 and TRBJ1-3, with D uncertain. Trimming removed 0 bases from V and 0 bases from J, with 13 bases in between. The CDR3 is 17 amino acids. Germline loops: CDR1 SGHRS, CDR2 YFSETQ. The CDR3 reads CASSLGGGSYSGNTIYF. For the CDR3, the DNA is TGCGCCAGCAGCTTGGGAGGCGGATCCTACTCTGGAAACACCATATATTTT.

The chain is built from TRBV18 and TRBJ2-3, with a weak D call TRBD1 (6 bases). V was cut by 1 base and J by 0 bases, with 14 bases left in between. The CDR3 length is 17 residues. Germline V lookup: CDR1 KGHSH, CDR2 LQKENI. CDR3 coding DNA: TGTGCCAGCTCACCACGAATCCGCAGGGGTAGCACAGATACGCAGTATTTT. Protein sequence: CASSPRIRRGSTDTQYF. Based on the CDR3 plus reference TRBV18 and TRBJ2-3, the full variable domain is NAGVMQNPRHLVRRRGQEARLRCSPMKGHSHVYWYRQLPEEGLKFMVYLQKENIIDESGMPKERFSAEFPKEGPSILRIQQVVRGDSAAYFCASSPRIRRGSTDTQYFGPGTRLTVL.

The CDR3 DNA sequence: TGTGCCAGCTCACGGACAGGGGAAGCAACTCAGCCCCAGCATTTT. Amino acids: CASSRTGEATQPQHF. The chain employs TRBV18 and TRBJ1-5; the match to TRBD1 covers 9 bases. CDR3 size: 15 residues. Unmatched junction bases numbered 7, after V lost 4 bases and J lost 6 bases. Per germline, CDR1 KGHSH and CDR2 LQKENI.

The chain's CDR3 is CASGRLTSGITGELFF. The CDR3 region has the DNA TGTGCTAGTGGTCGTTTGACTAGCGGGATTACCGGGGAGCTGTTTTTT. The chain joins TRBV12-5 to TRBJ2-2, with 11 bases lining up with TRBD2. Per the germline V gene, CDR1 is LGHNT and CDR2 is FRNRAP. The CDR3 has 16 residues. Trimming cost V 5 bases and J 5 bases; bases outside gene matches: 7.

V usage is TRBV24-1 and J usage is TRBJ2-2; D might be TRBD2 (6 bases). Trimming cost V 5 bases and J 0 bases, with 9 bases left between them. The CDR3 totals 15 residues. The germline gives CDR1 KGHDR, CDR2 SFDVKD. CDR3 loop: CATSARGPNTGELFF. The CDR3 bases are TGTGCCACCAGTGCGCGGGGCCCGAACACCGGGGAGCTGTTTTTT.

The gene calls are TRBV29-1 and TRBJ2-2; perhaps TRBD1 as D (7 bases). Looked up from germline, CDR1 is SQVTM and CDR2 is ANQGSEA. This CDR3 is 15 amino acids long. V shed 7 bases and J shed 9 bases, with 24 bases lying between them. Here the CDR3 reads CSALHGRQGARELFF. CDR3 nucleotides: TGCAGCGCGTTACACGGGAGACAGGGAGCCCGGGAGCTGTTTTTT.

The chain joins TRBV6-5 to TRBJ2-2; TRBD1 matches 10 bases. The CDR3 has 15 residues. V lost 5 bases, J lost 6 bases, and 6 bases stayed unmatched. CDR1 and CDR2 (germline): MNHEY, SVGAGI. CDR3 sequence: CASSTGTGVAGELFF. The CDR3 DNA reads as TGTGCCAGCAGTACCGGGACAGGGGTCGCCGGGGAGCTGTTTTTT.

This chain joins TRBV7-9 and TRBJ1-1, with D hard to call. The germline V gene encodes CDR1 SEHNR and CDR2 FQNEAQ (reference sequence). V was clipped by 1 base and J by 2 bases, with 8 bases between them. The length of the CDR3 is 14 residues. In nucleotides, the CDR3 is TGTGCCAGCAGCTTAGGGCAGGTAAACACTGAAGCTTTCTTT. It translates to CASSLGQVNTEAFF.

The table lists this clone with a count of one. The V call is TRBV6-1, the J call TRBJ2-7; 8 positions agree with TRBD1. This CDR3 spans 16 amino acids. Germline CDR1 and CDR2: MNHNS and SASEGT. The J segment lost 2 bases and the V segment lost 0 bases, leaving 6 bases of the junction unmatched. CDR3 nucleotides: TGTGCCAGCAGTGAAGCAAGGACAGGGCCAACCTACGAGCAGTACTTC. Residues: CASSEARTGPTYEQYF.

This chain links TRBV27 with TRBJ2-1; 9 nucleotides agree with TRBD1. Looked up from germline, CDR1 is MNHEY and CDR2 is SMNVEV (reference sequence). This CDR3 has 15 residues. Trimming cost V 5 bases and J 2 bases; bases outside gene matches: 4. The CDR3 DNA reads TGTGCCAGCAGTCACCGGGACAGGGCCTACAATGAGCAGTTCTTC. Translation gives CASSHRDRAYNEQFF.

CDR3 region: CASSYWEAASYEQYF. CDR3 DNA: TGTGCCAGCAGTTACTGGGAGGCAGCGTCCTACGAGCAGTACTTC. The chain recombines TRBV6-5 with TRBJ2-7, with D possibly TRBD2 on 6 matching bases. V was pared by 1 base and J by 1 base, with 11 bases between. Per the germline V gene, CDR1 is MNHEY and CDR2 is SVGAGI. The CDR3 length is 15 residues.

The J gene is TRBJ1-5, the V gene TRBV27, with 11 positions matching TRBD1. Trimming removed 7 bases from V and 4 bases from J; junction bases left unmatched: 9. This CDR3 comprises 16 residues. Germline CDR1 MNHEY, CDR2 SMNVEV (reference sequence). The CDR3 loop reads CASKGQGDHSNQPQHF. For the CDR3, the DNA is TGTGCCAGCAAGGGACAGGGGGATCATAGTAATCAGCCCCAGCATTTT.

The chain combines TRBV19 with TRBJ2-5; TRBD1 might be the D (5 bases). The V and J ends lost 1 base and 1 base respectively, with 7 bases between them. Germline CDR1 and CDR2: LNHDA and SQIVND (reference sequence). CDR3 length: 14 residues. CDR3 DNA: TGTGCCAGTAGTATAGGTCAGGGCCAAGAGACCCAGTACTTC. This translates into CASSIGQGQETQYF.

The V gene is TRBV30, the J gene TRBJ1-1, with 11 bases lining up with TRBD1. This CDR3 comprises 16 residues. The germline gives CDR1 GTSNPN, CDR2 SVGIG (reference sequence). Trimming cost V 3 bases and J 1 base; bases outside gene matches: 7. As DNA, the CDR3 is TGTGCCTGGAGCGAAGGACAGGGGGCGCGGAACACTGAAGCTTTCTTT. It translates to CAWSEGQGARNTEAFF.

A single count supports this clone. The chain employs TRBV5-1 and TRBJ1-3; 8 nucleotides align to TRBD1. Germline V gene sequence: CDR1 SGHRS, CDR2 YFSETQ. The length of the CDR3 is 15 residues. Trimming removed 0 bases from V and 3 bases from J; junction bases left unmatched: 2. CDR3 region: CASSLAGQGGNTIYF. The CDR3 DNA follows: TGCGCCAGCAGCTTGGCCGGACAGGGTGGAAACACCATATATTTT. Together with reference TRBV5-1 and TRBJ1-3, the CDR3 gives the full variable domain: KAGVTQTPRYLIKTRGQQVTLSCSPISGHRSVSWYQQTPGQGLQFLFEYFSETQRNKGNFPGRFSGRQFSNSRSEMNVSTLELGDSALYLCASSLAGQGGNTIYFGEGSWLTVV.

The CDR3 DNA reads as TGTGCCACCAGCGGTGGGAGTACGCAGTATTTT. It translates to CATSGGSTQYF. The chain is built from TRBV15 and TRBJ2-3; weak D call: TRBD2 (5 bases). V lost 5 bases, J lost 8 bases, and 8 bases lay in between. There are 11 residues in the CDR3. The germline CDR1 and CDR2 sequences are LNHNV and YYDKDF (reference sequence).

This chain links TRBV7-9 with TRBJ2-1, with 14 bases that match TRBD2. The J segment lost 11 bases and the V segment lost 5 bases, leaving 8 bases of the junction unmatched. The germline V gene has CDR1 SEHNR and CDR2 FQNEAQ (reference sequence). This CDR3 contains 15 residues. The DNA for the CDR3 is TGTGCCAGCAGCCCGGGACTAGCGGGAGATTGGAAGCAGTTCTTC. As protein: CASSPGLAGDWKQFF.

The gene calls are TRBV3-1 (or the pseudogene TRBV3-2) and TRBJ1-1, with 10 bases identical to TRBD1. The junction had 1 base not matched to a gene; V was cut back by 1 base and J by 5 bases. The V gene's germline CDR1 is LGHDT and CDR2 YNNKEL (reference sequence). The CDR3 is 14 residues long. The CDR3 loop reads CASSQAGQGTEAFF. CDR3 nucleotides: TGTGCCAGCAGCCAAGCGGGACAGGGGACTGAAGCTTTCTTT.

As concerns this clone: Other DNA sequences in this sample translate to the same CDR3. The DNA for the CDR3 is TGTGCCAGTAGTAGGACAGGGTTATCCTACGAGCAGTACTTC. Protein: CASSRTGLSYEQYF. This sequence joins TRBV19 and TRBJ2-7; 8 nucleotides align to TRBD1. The CDR3 extends over 14 amino acids. The J segment lost 1 base and the V segment lost 4 bases, leaving 3 bases of the junction unmatched. In germline, CDR1 is LNHDA, CDR2 SQIVND (reference sequence).

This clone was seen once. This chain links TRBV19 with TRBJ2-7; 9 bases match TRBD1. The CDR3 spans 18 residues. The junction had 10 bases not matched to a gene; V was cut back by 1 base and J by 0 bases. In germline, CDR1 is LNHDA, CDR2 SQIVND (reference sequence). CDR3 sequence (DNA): TGTGCCAGTAGTATAGCGGGGACAGGGTTAAAGGGCTCCTACGAGCAGTACTTC. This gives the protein CASSIAGTGLKGSYEQYF.

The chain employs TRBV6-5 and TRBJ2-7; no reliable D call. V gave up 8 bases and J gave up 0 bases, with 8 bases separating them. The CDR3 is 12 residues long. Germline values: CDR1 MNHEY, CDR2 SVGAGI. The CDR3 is CASPSPSYEQYF. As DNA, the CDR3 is TGTGCCAGCCCTTCCCCCTCCTACGAGCAGTACTTC.

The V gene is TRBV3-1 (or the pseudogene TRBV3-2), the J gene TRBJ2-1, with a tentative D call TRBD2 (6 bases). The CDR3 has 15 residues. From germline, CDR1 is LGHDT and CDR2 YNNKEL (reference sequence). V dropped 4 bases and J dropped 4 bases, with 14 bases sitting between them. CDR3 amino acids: CASSLIPGLYNEQFF. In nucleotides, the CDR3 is TGTGCCAGCAGCCTGATTCCGGGACTTTACAATGAGCAGTTCTTC.

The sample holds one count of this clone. As DNA, the CDR3 is TGTGCCAGCAGCTCCTACTCGGCTGGAAACACCATATATTTT. Protein sequence: CASSSYSAGNTIYF. The rearrangement joins TRBV7-2 to TRBJ1-3; D remains unclear. The germline gives CDR1 SGHTA, CDR2 FQGNSA. Trimming took off 4 bases at V and 2 bases at J, with 9 bases between the two ends. The CDR3 has 14 amino acids.

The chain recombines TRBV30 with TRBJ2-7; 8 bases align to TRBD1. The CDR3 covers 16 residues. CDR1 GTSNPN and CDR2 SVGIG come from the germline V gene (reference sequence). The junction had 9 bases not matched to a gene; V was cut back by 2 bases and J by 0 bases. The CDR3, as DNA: TGTGCCTGGAGTTACAGGGGGAGTTTATCCTCCTACGAGCAGTACTTC. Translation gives CAWSYRGSLSSYEQYF.

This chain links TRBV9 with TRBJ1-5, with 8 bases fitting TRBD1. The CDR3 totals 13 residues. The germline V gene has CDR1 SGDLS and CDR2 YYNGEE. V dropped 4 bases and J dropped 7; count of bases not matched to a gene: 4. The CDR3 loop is CASSLTGVQPQHF. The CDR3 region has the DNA TGTGCCAGCAGCTTGACAGGGGTCCAGCCCCAGCATTTT.

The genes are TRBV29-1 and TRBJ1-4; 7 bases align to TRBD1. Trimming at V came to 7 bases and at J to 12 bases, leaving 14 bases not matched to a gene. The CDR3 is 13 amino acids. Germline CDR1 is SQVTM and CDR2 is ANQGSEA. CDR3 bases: TGCAGCGCGCGGGACAGAACTCGTGGGGAACTGTTTTTT. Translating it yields CSARDRTRGELFF.

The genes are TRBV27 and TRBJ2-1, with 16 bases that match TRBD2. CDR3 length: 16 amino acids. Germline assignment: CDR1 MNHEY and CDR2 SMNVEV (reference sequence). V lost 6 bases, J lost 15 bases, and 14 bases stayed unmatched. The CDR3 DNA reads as TGTGCCAGCAGCTTCCCCGGGACTAGCGGGAGGGCCGTTTGGTTCTTC. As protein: CASSFPGTSGRAVWFF.

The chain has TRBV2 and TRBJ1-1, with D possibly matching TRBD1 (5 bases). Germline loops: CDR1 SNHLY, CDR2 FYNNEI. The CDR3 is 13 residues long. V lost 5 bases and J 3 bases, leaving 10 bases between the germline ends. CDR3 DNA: TGTGCCAGCAGTAGGGGTCGGGACACTGAAGCTTTCTTT. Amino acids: CASSRGRDTEAFF. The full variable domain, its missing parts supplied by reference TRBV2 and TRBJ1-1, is EPEVTQTPSHQVTQMGQEVILRCVPISNHLYFYWYRQILGQKVEFLVSFYNNEISEKSEIFDDQFSVERPDGSNFTLKIRSTKLEDSAMYFCASSRGRDTEAFFGQGTRLTVV.